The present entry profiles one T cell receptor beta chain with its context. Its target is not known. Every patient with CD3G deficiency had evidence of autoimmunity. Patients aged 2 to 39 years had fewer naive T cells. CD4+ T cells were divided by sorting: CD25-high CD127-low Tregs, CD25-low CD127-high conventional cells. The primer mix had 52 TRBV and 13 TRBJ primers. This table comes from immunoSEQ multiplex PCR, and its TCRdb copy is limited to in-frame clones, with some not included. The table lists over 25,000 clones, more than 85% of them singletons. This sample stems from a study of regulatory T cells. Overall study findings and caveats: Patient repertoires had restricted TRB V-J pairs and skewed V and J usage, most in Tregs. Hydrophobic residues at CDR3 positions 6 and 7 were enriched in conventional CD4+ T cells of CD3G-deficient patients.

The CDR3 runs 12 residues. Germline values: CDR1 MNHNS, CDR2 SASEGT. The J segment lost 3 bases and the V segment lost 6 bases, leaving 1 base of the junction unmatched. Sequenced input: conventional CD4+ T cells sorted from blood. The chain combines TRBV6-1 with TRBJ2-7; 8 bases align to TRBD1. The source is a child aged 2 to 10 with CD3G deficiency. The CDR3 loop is CASRGQVYEQYF. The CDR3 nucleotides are TGTGCCAGCAGGGGACAGGTCTACGAGCAGTACTTC.